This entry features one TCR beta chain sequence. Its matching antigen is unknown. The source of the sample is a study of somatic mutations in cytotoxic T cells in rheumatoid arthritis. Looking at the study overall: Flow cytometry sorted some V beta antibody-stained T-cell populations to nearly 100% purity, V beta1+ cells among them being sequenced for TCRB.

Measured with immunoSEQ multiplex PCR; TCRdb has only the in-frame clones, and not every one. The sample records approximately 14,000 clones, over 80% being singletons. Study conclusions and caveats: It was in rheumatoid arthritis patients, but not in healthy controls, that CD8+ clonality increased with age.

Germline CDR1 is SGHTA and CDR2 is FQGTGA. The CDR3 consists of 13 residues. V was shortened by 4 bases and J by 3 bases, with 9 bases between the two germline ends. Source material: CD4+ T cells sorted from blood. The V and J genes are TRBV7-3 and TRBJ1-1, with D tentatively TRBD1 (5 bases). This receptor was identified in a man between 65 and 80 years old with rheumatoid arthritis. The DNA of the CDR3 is TGTGCCAGCAGCTCTACAGGCTACACTGAAGCTTTCTTT. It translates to CASSSTGYTEAFF.